This T cell receptor beta chain was observed in a study of blood T cell repertoires in COVID-19 (TCRdb year 2020). In the study overall: Collaborator samples came from the United States, Italy and Spain and covered acute and convalescent phases of COVID-19. HLA class I and class II types, where available, came from metadata supplied by the sample provider rather than from assay-based typing. The repertoires were released in a freely available public database meant as a resource for research on the immune response to SARS-CoV-2. Deeply sampled blood TCRbeta repertoires from subjects exposed to, actively infected with, or recovered from COVID-19 were included in the dataset. Samples came from the ongoing ImmuneRACE study (first 160 participants) plus 1,254 subjects from 6 global collaborators. The material from the prospective study consisted of cDNA or gDNA derived from T cells, B-cell-depleted T cells, or PBMCs. A de-identified subject ID, COVID-19 status, age in years and sex were almost always included in the sample metadata.

TCRbeta CDR3 regions were amplified from genomic DNA by means of the immunoSEQ Assay, a bias-controlled multiplex PCR. From the authors' description of their analysis: The number of nucleated cells in each sample was estimated from the amplification of reference gene primers within the assay. To quantify the absolute abundance of each unique TCRbeta CDR3 rearrangement, sequence reads were collapsed and filtered. Productive Simpson clonality was computed per sample as the square root of Simpson's diversity index over productive rearrangements. As stored in TCRdb, this immuneACCESS dataset retains in-frame rearrangements with V and J assigned. A fraction of the clones does not appear; measured against another copy, unresolved V genes explain less than half of the discrepancy, and the remainder lacks a known reason. Clone size and the V and J calls come from that table; the DNA yielded D and trimming. This sample lists 70,000 or so clones; approximately 79% were detected once. The leading ten clones occupy around 47% of the sample.

Whole blood was collected in K2EDTA tubes by collaborating institutions according to the institutions' own protocols. For TCRbeta analysis, collaborators shipped samples as frozen whole blood, isolated PBMCs, or DNA extracted from either of those sample types. The table lists this clone with a count of one. Its antigen is currently not known. Within one base of it there is no much larger clone, and no base qualities were kept. Overall study results and their limits: Clinical and demographic metadata were provided uncurated, with the amount varying by source and participant.

At the junction V is shortened by 3 bases and J by 5 bases, with 25 bases in between. Looking up the germline V gene yields CDR1 MRHNA and CDR2 SNTAGT. Measured from the cysteine to the phenylalanine, the CDR3 is 19 residues long. Just the 57-base CDR3 DNA is kept, in frame starting at base 1. Sequences were obtained from peripheral blood. The sequence links TRBV6-4 to TRBJ2-2; TRBD2 is a weak D gene call, 5 bases matching. The source of this sequence is a human donor in a cohort sampled during active COVID-19. The DNA sequence is as follows: TGTGCCAGCAGTGAGGGATTCCCGAACGGACCGGGGAAAACCGGGGAGCTGTTTTTT. It translates to CASSEGFPNGPGKTGELFF.